This T cell receptor (beta chain) was found in a study of shared clonotypes between healthy human individuals. Study observations and caveats: The generation probabilities recorded for non-shared clonotypes fell below those of clonotypes shared by all four donors.

This CDR3 comprises 14 residues. Germline V lookup: CDR1 WSHSY, CDR2 SAAADI. V lost 4 bases and J 4 bases, leaving 13 bases between the germline ends. The assay was immunoSEQ multiplex PCR, and TCRdb's table has in-frame clones only and misses some. Altogether about 1.1 million clones are present, about 84% being singletons, with the ten largest covering roughly 0.62%. Concerning this clone: Its matching antigen is unknown.

This TCR derives from a young man in good health. Some clones in this sample may be carry-over from other donors' samples. The genes are TRBV10-2 and TRBJ1-2; D uncertain. The specimen sequenced was memory CD4+ T cells from PBMCs. Noted subset: CD45RA-negative fraction. The CDR3 DNA sequence: TGCGCCAGCAGTGGAAGACGGAATGTCTATGGCTACACCTTC. This sequence encodes CASSGRRNVYGYTF.